The 7 T cell receptor beta chains below all came from one sample that was sequenced in a study of CD8 T cells in Susac syndrome. With random hexamers, reverse transcription was performed on roughly 0.5 to 1 ug of RNA. TCRdb re-called the immunoSEQ multiplex PCR reads with MiXCR, one entry per CDR3 protein. The data show 350,000 to 550,000 distinct CDR3 sequences, with approximately 89% seen just once and roughly 0.11% held by the top ten. Material for sequencing was CD8+ T cells from PBMCs. The source of these receptors is a human donor with multiple sclerosis.

V usage is TRBV15 and J usage is TRBJ2-3, with no clear D. The germline V gene has CDR1 LNHNV and CDR2 YYDKDF (reference sequence). Trimming removed 1 base from V and 3 bases from J, with 20 bases in between. The CDR3 covers 18 residues. CDR3 protein: CATSRVFGPIMSTDTQYF. CDR3 nucleotides: TGTGCCACCAGCAGAGTCTTTGGGCCGATTATGAGTACAGATACGCAGTATTTT.

The CDR3 nucleotides are TGTGCCAGCAGTTTAAACTTGGACAGGGTGAATCAGCCCCAGCATTTT. Protein product: CASSLNLDRVNQPQHF. The chain couples TRBV27 to TRBJ1-5; 8 nucleotides align to TRBD1. Germline-derived CDR1 and CDR2 are MNHEY and SMNVEV (reference sequence). The CDR3 sequence is 16 residues long. J was trimmed by 4 bases and V by 2 bases; bases with no gene match: 7.

The CDR3 protein is CASSLLDRGSDNEQFF. CDR3 sequence (DNA): TGTGCCAGCAGTTTATTAGACAGGGGAAGTGACAATGAGCAGTTCTTC. The chain links TRBV12-3 or TRBV12-4 to TRBJ2-1; 8 positions match TRBD1. Germline trimming cut 2 bases from V and 5 bases from J; bases unmatched to any gene: 8. This CDR3 has 16 amino acids.

J is TRBJ2-7 and V is TRBV30; TRBD1 might be the D (6 bases). The CDR3 has 15 amino acids. Germline V gene lookup returns CDR1 GTSNPN and CDR2 SVGIG (reference sequence). V lost 1 base, J lost 0 bases, and 13 bases lay in between. The chain's CDR3 is CAWSARWDTSYEQYF. The CDR3 bases are TGTGCCTGGAGTGCCCGCTGGGACACCTCCTACGAGCAGTACTTC.

This chain links TRBV27 with TRBJ2-3, with D possibly matching TRBD2 (6 bases). The CDR3 has 13 amino acids. Trimming shortened V by 3 bases and J by 6 bases, and 10 bases separated the two germline ends. CDR1 and CDR2 (germline): MNHEY, SMNVEV (reference sequence). In DNA, the CDR3 is TGTGCCAGCAGTTTCCCGGGGGAGGATACGCAGTATTTT. The encoded protein is CASSFPGEDTQYF.

This clonotype was counted a single time. The chain is built from TRBV29-1 and TRBJ1-2; D is uncertain. Germline assignment: CDR1 SQVTM and CDR2 ANQGSEA. The length of the CDR3 is 12 residues. V lost 5 bases and J 3 bases, leaving 10 bases between the germline ends. Written as DNA, the CDR3 is TGCAGCGTTTCCTCGGAAGACTATGGCTACACCTTC. This translates into CSVSSEDYGYTF.

The chain couples TRBV10-3 to TRBJ1-2; 7 nucleotides align to TRBD1. V shed 6 bases, J shed 0 bases, and the junction held 7 bases outside the gene matches. In germline, CDR1 is ENHRY, CDR2 SYGVKD. The CDR3 sequence is 15 residues long. In DNA form, the CDR3 reads TGTGCCATCAGCCGTCAGGGGGGCCCTAACTATGGCTACACCTTC. It codes for CAISRQGGPNYGYTF.